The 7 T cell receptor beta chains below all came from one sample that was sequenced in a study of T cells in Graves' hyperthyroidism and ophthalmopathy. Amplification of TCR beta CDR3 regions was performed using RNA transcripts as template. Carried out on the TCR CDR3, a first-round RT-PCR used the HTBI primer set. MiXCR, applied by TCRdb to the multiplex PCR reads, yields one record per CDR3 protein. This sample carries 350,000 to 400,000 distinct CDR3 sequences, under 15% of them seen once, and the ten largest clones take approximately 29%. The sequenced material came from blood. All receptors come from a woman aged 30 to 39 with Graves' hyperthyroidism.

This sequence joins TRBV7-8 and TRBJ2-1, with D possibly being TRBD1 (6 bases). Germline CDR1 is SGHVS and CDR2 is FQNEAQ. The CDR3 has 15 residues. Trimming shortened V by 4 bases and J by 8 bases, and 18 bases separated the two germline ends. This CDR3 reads CASSSYPGTIDEQFF. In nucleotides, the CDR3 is TGTGCCAGCAGCTCCTACCCCGGGACAATCGATGAGCAGTTCTTC.

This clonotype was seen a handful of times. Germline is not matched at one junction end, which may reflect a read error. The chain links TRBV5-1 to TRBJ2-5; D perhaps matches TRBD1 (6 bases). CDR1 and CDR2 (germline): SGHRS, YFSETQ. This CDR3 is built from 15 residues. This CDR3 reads CASNPRRQAQETQYF. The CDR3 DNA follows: TGTGCCAGCAACCCCCGACGACAGGCCCAAGAGACCCAGTACTTC. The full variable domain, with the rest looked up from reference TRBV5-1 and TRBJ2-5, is KAGVTQTPRYLIKTRGQQVTLSCSPISGHRSVSWYQQTPGQGLQFLFEYFSETQRNKGNFPGRFSGRQFSNSRSEMNVSTLELGDSALYLCASNPRRQAQETQYFGPGTRLLVL.

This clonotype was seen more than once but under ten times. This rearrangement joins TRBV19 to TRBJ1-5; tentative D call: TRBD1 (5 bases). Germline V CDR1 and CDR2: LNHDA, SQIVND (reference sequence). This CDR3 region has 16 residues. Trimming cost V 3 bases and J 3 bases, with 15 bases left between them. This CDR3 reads CASSIAKDRYNQPQHF. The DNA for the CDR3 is TGTGCCAGTAGTATTGCAAAAGACAGATACAATCAGCCCCAGCATTTT.

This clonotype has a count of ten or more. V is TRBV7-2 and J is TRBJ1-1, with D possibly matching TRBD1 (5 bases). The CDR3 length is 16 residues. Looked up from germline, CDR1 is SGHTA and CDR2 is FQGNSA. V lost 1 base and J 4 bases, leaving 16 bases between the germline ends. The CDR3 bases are TGTGCCAGCAGCTTAGACCCCCCGGGGGGGACCACTGAAGCTTTCTTT. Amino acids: CASSLDPPGGTTEAFF.

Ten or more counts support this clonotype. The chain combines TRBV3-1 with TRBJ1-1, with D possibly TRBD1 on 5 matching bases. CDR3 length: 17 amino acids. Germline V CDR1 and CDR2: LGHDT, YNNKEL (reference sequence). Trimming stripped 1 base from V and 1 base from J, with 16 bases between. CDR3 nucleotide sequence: TGTGCCAGCAGCCAAGGACTTCTCGGGGGAGGGAACACTGAAGCTTTCTTT. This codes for CASSQGLLGGGNTEAFF.

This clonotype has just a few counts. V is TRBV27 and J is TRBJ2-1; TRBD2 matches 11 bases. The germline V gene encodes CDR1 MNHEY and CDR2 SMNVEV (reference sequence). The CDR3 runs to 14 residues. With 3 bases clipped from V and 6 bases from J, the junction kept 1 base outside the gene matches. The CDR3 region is CASSFLAGGNEQFF. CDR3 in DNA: TGTGCCAGCAGTTTCCTAGCGGGAGGCAATGAGCAGTTCTTC.

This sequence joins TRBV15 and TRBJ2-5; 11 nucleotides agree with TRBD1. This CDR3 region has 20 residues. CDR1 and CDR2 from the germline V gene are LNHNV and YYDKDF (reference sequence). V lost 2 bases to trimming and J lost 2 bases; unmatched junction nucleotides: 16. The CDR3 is CATSRQFRDRGSLNQETQYF. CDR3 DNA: TGTGCCACCAGCAGACAATTCCGGGACAGGGGGTCCCTAAATCAAGAGACCCAGTACTTC.